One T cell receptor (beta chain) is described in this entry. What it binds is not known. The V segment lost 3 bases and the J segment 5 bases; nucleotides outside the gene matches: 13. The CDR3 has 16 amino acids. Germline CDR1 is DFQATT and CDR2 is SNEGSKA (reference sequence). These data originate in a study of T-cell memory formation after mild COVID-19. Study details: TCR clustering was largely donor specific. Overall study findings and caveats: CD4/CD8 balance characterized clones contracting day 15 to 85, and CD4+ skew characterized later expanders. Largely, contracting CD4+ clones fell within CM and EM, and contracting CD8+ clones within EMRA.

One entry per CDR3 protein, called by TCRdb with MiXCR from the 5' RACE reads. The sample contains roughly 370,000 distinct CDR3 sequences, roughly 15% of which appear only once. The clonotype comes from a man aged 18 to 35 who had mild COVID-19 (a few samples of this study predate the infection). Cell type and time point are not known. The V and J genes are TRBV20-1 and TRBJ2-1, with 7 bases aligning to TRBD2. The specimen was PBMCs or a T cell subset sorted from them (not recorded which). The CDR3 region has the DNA TGCAGTGCTAGCGGGGGGACGGCCGAATGGGACAATGAGCAGTTCTTC. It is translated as CSASGGTAEWDNEQFF.